These 10 T cell receptor beta chains came from one sample sequenced in a study of response to subunit inactivated influenza vaccine. TCRdb reprocessed the RT-PCR reads with MiXCR, giving one entry per CDR3 protein. Here the sample spans a few hundred thousand distinct CDR3 sequences, roughly 9.8% being singletons. The sequencing here drew on PBMCs from blood, taken about 40 days after vaccination. These TCRs come from a man aged 45-60 years who received an inactivated influenza vaccine.

In its sample, this clonotype was seen a few times. The genes are TRBV20-1 and TRBJ2-1; D not resolved. Trimming left V 6 bases short and J 5 bases short, with 17 bases between. This CDR3 contains 14 residues. CDR1 and CDR2 (germline): DFQATT, SNEGSKA (reference sequence). CDR3 protein: CSAKLDGLNNEQFF. Here the CDR3 DNA reads TGCAGTGCGAAGCTAGATGGGCTTAACAATGAGCAGTTCTTC.

This clonotype was seen a handful of times. The chain is built from TRBV20-1 and TRBJ2-6, with TRBD1 matching over 7 bases. Germline V gives CDR1 DFQATT, CDR2 SNEGSKA (reference sequence). V was clipped by 3 bases and J by 0 bases; unmatched bases: 8. The CDR3 totals 17 residues. The CDR3 sequence: CSARFRGSTSGANVLTF. As DNA, the CDR3 is TGCAGTGCTAGGTTCAGGGGGTCCACCTCTGGGGCCAACGTCCTGACTTTC.

This clonotype was detected only a few times. The genes are TRBV9 and TRBJ2-3; 11 bases match TRBD2. Germline V gene sequence: CDR1 SGDLS, CDR2 YYNGEE. The CDR3 sequence is 13 residues long. V lost 1 base to trimming and J lost 11 bases; unmatched junction nucleotides: 3. The CDR3 spells CASSVSLAGEQYF. CDR3 bases: TGTGCCAGCAGCGTATCACTAGCGGGGGAGCAGTATTTT.

This clonotype was seen repeatedly, ten times or more. This chain joins TRBV20-1 and TRBJ2-7, with 7 bases matching TRBD2. This CDR3 comprises 13 residues. After removal of 6 bases from V and 3 bases from J, the junction contained 8 bases not matched to a gene. Germline V lookup: CDR1 DFQATT, CDR2 SNEGSKA (reference sequence). In DNA form, the CDR3 reads TGCAGTGCCCGGGGACTAAACCGCTACGAGCAGTACTTC. Encoded protein: CSARGLNRYEQYF.

This clonotype was seen at least ten times. The chain joins TRBV15 to TRBJ1-5; no reliable D call. Deletions cut 0 bases from V and 5 bases from J, with 11 bases between. The germline V gene encodes CDR1 LNHNV and CDR2 YYDKDF (reference sequence). CDR3 length: 15 residues. The CDR3 DNA is TGTGCCACCAGCAGAGATGGTTCGGGGTATCAGCCCCAGCATTTT. This encodes CATSRDGSGYQPQHF.

The V call is TRBV6-1, the J call TRBJ2-7; weak D call: TRBD2 (5 bases). The CDR3 totals 14 residues. Trimming cost V 8 bases and J 1 base, with 15 bases left between them. Germline V gene lookup returns CDR1 MNHNS and CDR2 SASEGT. For the CDR3, the DNA is TGTGCCAGCGGCGAGGGTCGACTTTCCTACGAGCAGTACTTC. It translates to CASGEGRLSYEQYF.

DNA for the CDR3: TGTGCCACCAGCAGACGAGGACAGGGTGCCGACGAGCAGTACTTC. This codes for CATSRRGQGADEQYF. V and J are TRBV15 and TRBJ2-7; 8 bases fit TRBD1. CDR1 is LNHNV, CDR2 YYDKDF, per germline (reference sequence). V was pared by 2 bases and J by 5 bases, with 8 bases of the junction left unmatched. This CDR3 is 15 amino acids long.

In its sample, this clonotype was seen a few times. The chain joins TRBV5-1 to TRBJ1-1, with D maybe TRBD1 (5 bases). Germline V gene data show CDR1 as SGHRS and CDR2 as YFSETQ. The CDR3 is 15 residues long. V gave up 0 bases and J gave up 0 bases, with 9 bases separating them. In DNA, the CDR3 is TGCGCCAGCAGCTTGGTAGCAGGGTTGAACACTGAAGCTTTCTTT. This encodes CASSLVAGLNTEAFF.

This clonotype has a handful of counts. V gene TRBV9 combines with J gene TRBJ1-2, with D maybe TRBD1 (5 bases). Germline V lookup: CDR1 SGDLS, CDR2 YYNGEE. V was pared by 4 bases and J by 3 bases, with 16 bases between. The CDR3 loop spans 15 amino acids. Here the CDR3 reads CASSLQGGGDYGYTF. DNA of the CDR3: TGTGCCAGCAGCCTGCAGGGTGGGGGTGACTATGGCTACACCTTC. Filled out from reference TRBV9 and TRBJ1-2, the complete variable domain reads DSGVTQTPKHLITATGQRVTLRCSPRSGDLSVYWYQQSLDQGLQFLIQYYNGEERAKGNILERFSAQQFPDLHSELNLSSLELGDSALYFCASSLQGGGDYGYTFGSGTRLTVV.

J is TRBJ2-7 and V is TRBV9, with D unresolved. CDR3 length: 14 residues. Trimming shortened V by 3 bases and J by 5 bases, and 15 bases separated the two germline ends. Germline V CDR1 and CDR2: SGDLS, YYNGEE. This CDR3 is CASSGWASSDEQYF. CDR3 nucleotide sequence: TGTGCCAGCAGCGGATGGGCATCCTCAGACGAGCAGTACTTC. The whole variable domain, filled in from reference TRBV9 and TRBJ2-7, reads DSGVTQTPKHLITATGQRVTLRCSPRSGDLSVYWYQQSLDQGLQFLIQYYNGEERAKGNILERFSAQQFPDLHSELNLSSLELGDSALYFCASSGWASSDEQYFGPGTRLTVT.